The rows below give T cell receptor beta chains drawn from one sample of a study of Ad26.COV2.S vaccination and SARS-CoV-2 variants. Repertoires were generated with immunoSEQ multiplex PCR, while TCRdb's copy carries only in-frame clones and drops some. The sample shows over 300,000 clones, 83% of them seen only once. This sample comprised peripheral blood, obtained in a trial of Ad26.COV2.S vaccine versus placebo. These receptors originate from a person aged 18 to 59 who received the Ad26.COV2.S COVID-19 vaccine or a placebo. Each CDR3 is given with its conserved first and last residue. The D gene is left open where the match is weak. Clone size is stated in some rows and not others, as once, few, many or a class when expanded.

J gene,D gene,V gene,clone size,CDR3 DNA,CDR3 protein
TRBJ2-2,.,TRBV15,.,TGTGCCACCAGCAGACCCCTAGGGGTTCCCGGGGAGCTGTTTTTT,CATSRPLGVPGELFF
TRBJ1-4,.,TRBV5-1,.,TGCGCCAGCAGCTTCAGGGCTGGCGAAAAACTGTTTTTT,CASSFRAGEKLFF
TRBJ2-5,.,TRBV29-1,.,TGCAGCGTTGTCCCGAGGGAGACCCAGTACTTC,CSVVPRETQYF
TRBJ1-2,.,TRBV5-1,once,TGCGCCAGCAGCTTGGGGACGGGGGCTTTGGCATATGGCTACACCTTC,CASSLGTGALAYGYTF
TRBJ2-3,.,TRBV9,once,TGTGCCAGCGGAGAGAGAGATACGCAGTATTTT,CASGERDTQYF
TRBJ1-1,.,TRBV6-5,.,TGTGCCAGCAGTTACGAAGGCAGGGGCACTGAAGCTTTCTTT,CASSYEGRGTEAFF
TRBJ1-2,.,TRBV14,.,TGTGCCAGCAGCTCGATTGGCAGGTCTTACGGCTACACCTTC,CASSSIGRSYGYTF
TRBJ2-7,TRBD1,TRBV12-3/TRBV12-4,.,TGTGCCAGCAGCCACAGGGGGTCCTACGAGCAGTACTTC,CASSHRGSYEQYF
TRBJ1-2,.,TRBV7-3,.,TGTGCCAGCAGACAATTCGGGGGTGCTAACTATGGCTACACCTTC,CASRQFGGANYGYTF
TRBJ2-1,TRBD2,TRBV4-1,.,TGCGCCAGCAGCCACCTACTAGCGGGGGGGCAGAATGAGCAGTTCTTC,CASSHLLAGGQNEQFF
TRBJ2-5,.,TRBV12-3/TRBV12-4,once,TGTGCCAGCACCCCAGGGGGGCAGACCCAGTACTTC,CASTPGGQTQYF
TRBJ1-5,TRBD1,TRBV28,.,TGTGCCAGCACTTCAGGGGGGGGACATCAGCCCCAGCATTTT,CASTSGGGHQPQHF
TRBJ2-3,TRBD2,TRBV18,.,TGTGCCAGCTCACCACCGGGGCGCGGGGGAGATACGCAGTATTTT,CASSPPGRGGDTQYF
TRBJ1-4,.,TRBV19,.,TGTGCCAGTAGCCCCCTTGCAACTAATGAAAAACTGTTTTTT,CASSPLATNEKLFF
TRBJ1-1,.,TRBV12-3/TRBV12-4,.,TGTGCCAGCAGTTGGACAGACAACACTGAAGCTTTCTTT,CASSWTDNTEAFF
TRBJ2-1,TRBD1,TRBV6-2/TRBV6-3,.,TGTGCCAGCAGTTGGGACAGGGATGAGCAGTTCTTC,CASSWDRDEQFF
TRBJ1-1,TRBD1,TRBV5-1,.,TGCGCCAGCAGCCCCCAGCAGGGGGAGTGGGGTGAGGCTTTCTTT,CASSPQQGEWGEAFF
TRBJ2-7,.,TRBV5-1,.,TGCGCCAGCAGCTGGTTTCAGGGATTCTCCTACGAGCAGTACTTC,CASSWFQGFSYEQYF
TRBJ2-2,.,TRBV27,few,TGTGCCAGCAGTTTTGATGGGCAGGGGCTCACCGGGGAGCTGTTTTTT,CASSFDGQGLTGELFF
TRBJ2-5,.,TRBV7-9,.,TGTGCCAGCAGCCGCGGCGGCCAAGAGACCCAGTACTTC,CASSRGGQETQYF
TRBJ1-2,.,TRBV3-1/TRBV3-2,once,TGTGCCAGCAGCCTAGTACTGGACGGCACCTATGGCTACACCTTC,CASSLVLDGTYGYTF
TRBJ2-3,.,TRBV24-1,.,TGTGCCACCAGTGATTTGGGGGACTCCGCAGATACGCAGTATTTT,CATSDLGDSADTQYF
TRBJ2-3,.,TRBV7-2,.,TGTGCCAGCAGCTTAGTACCTATAGTCGCAGATACGCAGTATTTT,CASSLVPIVADTQYF
TRBJ1-1,.,TRBV6-2/TRBV6-3,.,TGTGCCAGCAGTGAGCCGGGACGGGCAAACACTGAAGCTTTCTTT,CASSEPGRANTEAFF
TRBJ1-4,.,TRBV19,.,TGTGCCAGTAGTATCCTCGGGAGTAGGGAAAAACTGTTTTTT,CASSILGSREKLFF